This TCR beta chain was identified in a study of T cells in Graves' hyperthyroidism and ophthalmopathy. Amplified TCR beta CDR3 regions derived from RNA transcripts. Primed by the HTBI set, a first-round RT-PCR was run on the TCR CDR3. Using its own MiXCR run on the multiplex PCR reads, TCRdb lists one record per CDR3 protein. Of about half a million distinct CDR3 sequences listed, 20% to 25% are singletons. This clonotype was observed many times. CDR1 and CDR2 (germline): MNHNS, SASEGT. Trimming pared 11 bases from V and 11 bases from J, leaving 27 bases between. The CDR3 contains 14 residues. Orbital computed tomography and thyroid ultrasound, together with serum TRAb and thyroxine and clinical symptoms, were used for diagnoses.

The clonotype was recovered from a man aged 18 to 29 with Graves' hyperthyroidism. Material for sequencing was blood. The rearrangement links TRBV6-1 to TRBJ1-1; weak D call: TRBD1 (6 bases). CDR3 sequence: CALSGGPNEFRAFF. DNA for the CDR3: TGTGCCCTAAGTGGGGGGCCTAACGAGTTCAGGGCTTTCTTT.